These 4 T cell receptor beta chains were sequenced from one sample in a study of T cell changes during pregnancy in multiple sclerosis. Some clones are missing from TCRdb's copy, which holds only in-frame ones; the method was immunoSEQ multiplex PCR. The table includes some 70,000 clones, 85% to 95% detected once. The specimen comprised peripheral blood, sampled in the second trimester of pregnancy. Receptors were obtained from a female donor in good health, enrolled as a control in a pregnancy study.

The chain recombines TRBV5-6 with TRBJ1-4; weak D call: TRBD1 (6 bases). Germline V gene lookup returns CDR1 SGHDT and CDR2 YYEEEE. The CDR3 totals 18 residues. The V gene lost 5 bases and the J gene lost 0 bases, with 20 bases spanning the gap. CDR3 bases: TGTGCCAGCAGGACAGGAGAGGTGGCGACTGCAACTAATGAAAAACTGTTTTTT. Translation gives CASRTGEVATATNEKLFF. The full variable domain, rest sourced from reference TRBV5-6 and TRBJ1-4, is DAGVTQSPTHLIKTRGQQVTLRCSPKSGHDTVSWYQQALGQGPQFIFQYYEEEERQRGNFPDRFSGHQFPNYSSELNVNALLLGDSALYLCASRTGEVATATNEKLFFGSGTQLSVL.

The rearrangement joins TRBV7-2 to TRBJ2-3; TRBD2 matches 9 bases. Looked up from germline, CDR1 is SGHTA and CDR2 is FQGNSA. CDR3 size: 15 residues. The V and J ends lost 5 bases and 5 bases, in that order; junction bases with no gene match: 8. CDR3 protein: CASSPARGGIDTQYF. DNA for the CDR3: TGTGCCAGCAGCCCTGCGCGGGGGGGCATAGATACGCAGTATTTT.

This chain uses TRBV28 with TRBJ1-1; 7 bases align to TRBD1. The CDR3 is 14 amino acids. Germline V gene sequence: CDR1 MDHEN, CDR2 SYDVKM. J gave up 5 bases and V 6 bases, and 9 bases lay outside the gene matches. CDR3 DNA sequence: TGTGCCAGCAGCCTCGGACAGGCGGGTACTGAAGCTTTCTTT. Translated: CASSLGQAGTEAFF.

The V gene is TRBV2, the J gene TRBJ2-1; D gene ambiguous. The CDR3 loop spans 13 amino acids. The germline CDR1 and CDR2 sequences are SNHLY and FYNNEI. V gave up 7 bases and J gave up 4 bases, with 11 bases separating them. Here the CDR3 reads CASTPEAYNEQFF. CDR3 DNA: TGTGCCAGCACCCCTGAGGCGTACAATGAGCAGTTCTTC. Variable domain in full (rest from reference TRBV2 and TRBJ2-1): EPEVTQTPSHQVTQMGQEVILRCVPISNHLYFYWYRQILGQKVEFLVSFYNNEISEKSEIFDDQFSVERPDGSNFTLKIRSTKLEDSAMYFCASTPEAYNEQFFGPGTRLTVL.